The rows below give T cell receptor beta chains drawn from one sample of a study of tumor-infiltrating lymphocytes in localized non-small cell lung cancer. Only in-frame clones appear in the TCRdb table, and some are missing; sequencing was by immunoSEQ multiplex PCR. The table lists about 5,500 clones, around 85% of them singletons. The specimen was lung tumor tissue. These receptors came from a human donor with non-small cell lung cancer. Each CDR3 is given without its conserved first and last residue.

J	V	CDR3
TRBJ2-1	TRBV9	ASSVVSGRYNEQF
TRBJ1-1	TRBV4-1	ASSPVLRNTEAF
TRBJ1-1	TRBV29-1	SVVPGTALLNTEAF
TRBJ1-1	TRBV18	ASSRSGTEAF
TRBJ2-7	TRBV6-5	ASSRGFPYEQY
TRBJ2-2	TRBV6-4	ASSDRNTGELF
TRBJ2-3	TRBV5-6	ASSPTGPDTQY
TRBJ2-1	TRBV29-1	SVGASSYNEQF
TRBJ2-7	TRBV7-8	ASSLVLAGGLY
TRBJ1-5	TRBV5-8	ASSLDTLSKPQH
TRBJ1-6	TRBV7-8	ASSFLQGSRYNSPLH
TRBJ2-1	TRBV29-1	SVGLAGEYEQF
TRBJ1-1	TRBV19	ASSANRGRLVAF
TRBJ1-4	TRBV27	ASSLLGAGEKLF
TRBJ2-7	TRBV5-4	ASSFRLAGADEQY
TRBJ2-7	TRBV14	ASSHQMAEDEQY
TRBJ2-3	TRBV6-5	ARDMQY
TRBJ1-2	TRBV29-1	SVDLAGTRGYT
TRBJ2-7	TRBV6-1	ASSENLGRIYEQY
TRBJ1-5	TRBV2	ASSGYLREKPQH
TRBJ2-2	TRBV7-3	ASSPGSRGTGELF
TRBJ2-3	TRBV5-1	ASSSGQIRTDTQY
TRBJ2-7	TRBV5-1	ASSLAGGAGELYEQY
TRBJ2-1	TRBV2	ASSREKGEQF
TRBJ1-1	TRBV6-6	ASRDTEAF
TRBJ2-2	TRBV2	ASTLGDRNTGELF
TRBJ2-2	TRBV5-1	ASSSGTVNTGELF
TRBJ1-1	TRBV4-1	ASSQQQILNTEAF
TRBJ2-2	TRBV9	ASSKGQTTGELF
TRBJ2-3	TRBV5-1	ASSYARTDTQY
TRBJ2-1	TRBV11-2	ASSLATGTGYNEQF
TRBJ1-1	TRBV19	ASSNVLTGRGAF
TRBJ2-5	TRBV9	ASSVATLQETQY
TRBJ2-7	TRBV11-2	ASSPDPASYEQY
TRBJ1-4	TRBV19	ASKEGTATNEKLF
TRBJ2-1	TRBV9	ASSVGGEAYNEQF
TRBJ1-1	TRBV10-3	AMGGRGGTEAF
TRBJ1-2	TRBV29-1	SVRLWDRPFGYT
TRBJ2-7	TRBV6-6	ASSYRPRTGLPEQY
TRBJ1-6	TRBV7-9	ASSPRGESPLH
TRBJ1-3	TRBV15	ATSRGGRLSGNTIY
TRBJ2-2	TRBV2	ASRDRGRLNTGELF
TRBJ2-7	TRBV27	ASSWGGPGGEQY
TRBJ2-1	TRBV5-6	ASSSWGRRAPYNEQF
TRBJ2-1	TRBV5-1	ASSWGPAGEYNEQF
TRBJ2-5	TRBV25-1	ASRPSVTGREQY
TRBJ1-1	TRBV2	ASSGGGYTEAF
TRBJ1-1	TRBV5-4	ASSLGSGGLFSEAF